These 30 T cell receptor beta chains were sequenced from one sample in a study of T cell changes during pregnancy in multiple sclerosis. Profiled with immunoSEQ multiplex PCR; TCRdb holds only in-frame clones, not every one. This table holds some 60,000 clones, 80% to 95% found once. The sample in question was peripheral blood, obtained in the first trimester of pregnancy. These receptors originate from a female donor with multiple sclerosis, enrolled in a pregnancy study.

This chain joins TRBV6-6 and TRBJ1-5, with D unresolved. Germline V CDR1 and CDR2: MNHNY, SVGAGI (reference sequence). CDR3 length equals 16 residues. Deletions cut 2 bases from V and 3 bases from J, with 14 bases between. CDR3 residues: CASSYPSPGNNQPQHF. In DNA, the CDR3 is TGTGCCAGCAGTTACCCAAGTCCGGGAAACAATCAGCCCCAGCATTTT.

The chain employs TRBV6-5 and TRBJ1-5; 7 bases agree with TRBD1. V trimming: 0 bases; J trimming: 7 bases; junction bases outside the gene matches: 3. The CDR3 has 14 amino acids. Germline V CDR1 and CDR2: MNHEY, SVGAGI. Here the CDR3 reads CASSYSTGKQPQHF. CDR3 in DNA: TGTGCCAGCAGTTACTCGACAGGGAAGCAGCCCCAGCATTTT.

The V call is TRBV2, the J call TRBJ1-6; TRBD1 matches 9 bases. With 9 bases clipped from V and 2 bases from J, the junction kept 8 bases outside the gene matches. The CDR3 totals 16 residues. The germline V gene has CDR1 SNHLY and CDR2 FYNNEI. In DNA form, the CDR3 reads TGTGCCAGTTCCGGACAGGGGACTGCCTATAATTCACCCCTCCACTTT. It yields the protein CASSGQGTAYNSPLHF. Filled out from reference TRBV2 and TRBJ1-6, the complete variable domain reads EPEVTQTPSHQVTQMGQEVILRCVPISNHLYFYWYRQILGQKVEFLVSFYNNEISEKSEIFDDQFSVERPDGSNFTLKIRSTKLEDSAMYFCASSGQGTAYNSPLHFGNGTRLTVT.

Regarding this clone: The junction shows a germline mismatch at one end, possibly a read error. The J gene is TRBJ2-3, the V gene TRBV7-3; TRBD2 might be the D (5 bases). Germline values: CDR1 SGHTA, CDR2 FQGTGA. This CDR3 is built from 15 residues. In nucleotides, the CDR3 is TGTGCCAGCAGCCTAACCGGCGGGCCCACAGATACGCAGTATTTT. Translation gives CASSLTGGPTDTQYF.

In the case of this clone: This may stem from a read error, because a much larger clone lies one nucleotide away. The V and J genes are TRBV25-1 and TRBJ2-3; TRBD2 agrees at 8 bases. From germline, CDR1 is MGHDK and CDR2 SYGVNS. The CDR3 totals 14 residues. The CDR3 loop is CASTEAGGTDTQYF. The CDR3 coding sequence is TGTGCCAGCACTGAAGCGGGGGGCACAGATACGCAGTATTTT.

The CDR3 is CASSRLAGHNEQFF. In DNA, the CDR3 is TGTGCCAGCAGCCGTCTAGCGGGGCACAATGAGCAGTTCTTC. The V and J genes are TRBV14 and TRBJ2-1; 9 bases are a match to TRBD2. The length of the CDR3 is 14 residues. Losses at the gene ends were 4 bases for V and 5 bases for J; bases not matched to a gene: 3. Per the germline V gene, CDR1 is SGHDN and CDR2 is FVKESK. Drawing the rest from reference TRBV14 and TRBJ2-1, the complete variable domain is EAGVTQFPSHSVIEKGQTVTLRCDPISGHDNLYWYRRVMGKEIKFLLHFVKESKQDESGMPNNRFLAERTGGTYSTLKVQPAELEDSGVYFCASSRLAGHNEQFFGPGTRLTVL.

The V gene is TRBV4-1, the J gene TRBJ1-3; D might be TRBD1 (5 bases). The CDR3 extends over 15 amino acids. Germline CDR1 reads MGHRA; CDR2 reads YSYEKL. Trimming stripped 1 base from V and 1 base from J, with 8 bases between. The DNA for the CDR3 is TGCGCCAGCAGCCAAGTTCGGACATCTGGAAACACCATATATTTT. Encoded protein: CASSQVRTSGNTIYF.

The gene calls are TRBV25-1 and TRBJ1-6; no clear D gene. The germline V and J ends were trimmed by 5 bases and 0 bases, with 5 bases remaining between them. The CDR3 extends over 14 amino acids. From germline, CDR1 is MGHDK and CDR2 SYGVNS. Here the CDR3 DNA reads TGTGCCAGCAGTCCTAGCTCCTATAATTCACCCCTCCACTTT. Protein product: CASSPSSYNSPLHF.

The chain uses TRBV19 and TRBJ1-1, with no clear D. The V end lost 0 bases, the J end lost 1 base, and 6 bases lay between the germline ends. The length of the CDR3 is 14 residues. Germline lookup yields CDR1 LNHDA and CDR2 SQIVND (reference sequence). The CDR3 loop is CASSIEGRNTEAFF. Written as DNA, the CDR3 is TGTGCCAGTAGTATAGAGGGCAGGAACACTGAAGCTTTCTTT.

This chain connects TRBV7-2 to TRBJ1-5; 11 nucleotides align to TRBD1. The CDR3 is 17 residues long. Looked up from germline, CDR1 is SGHTA and CDR2 is FQGNSA. The V gene end was trimmed by 1 base and the J gene end by 3 bases; junction bases not matched to a gene: 5. The DNA for the CDR3 is TGTGCCAGCAGCTTAGGTCGGACAGGGGGCATCAATCAGCCCCAGCATTTT. Its translation is CASSLGRTGGINQPQHF.

CDR3 DNA sequence: TGTGCCAGCAGCTTAGCGGGGGCGGGGGGGACCCAGTACTTC. Its protein product is CASSLAGAGGTQYF. This rearrangement joins TRBV11-2 to TRBJ2-5; 8 bases are shared with TRBD2. The CDR3 sequence is 14 residues long. Germline V gene sequence: CDR1 SGHAT, CDR2 FQNNGV. V shed 1 base, J shed 7 bases, and the junction held 5 bases outside the gene matches.

The rearrangement uses TRBV9 and TRBJ2-6; TRBD2 is a possible D gene (6 bases). The CDR3 consists of 17 residues. The germline V gene encodes CDR1 SGDLS and CDR2 YYNGEE. V was clipped by 0 bases and J by 0 bases, with 10 bases between them. The CDR3: CASSVALGGSGANVLTF. CDR3 bases: TGTGCCAGCAGCGTAGCTCTCGGGGGCTCTGGGGCCAACGTCCTGACTTTC. Looking up the rest from reference TRBV9 and TRBJ2-6 gives the full variable domain: DSGVTQTPKHLITATGQRVTLRCSPRSGDLSVYWYQQSLDQGLQFLIQYYNGEERAKGNILERFSAQQFPDLHSELNLSSLELGDSALYFCASSVALGGSGANVLTFGAGSRLTVL.

This chain joins TRBV7-2 and TRBJ2-5; 12 bases are shared with TRBD2. From germline, CDR1 is SGHTA and CDR2 FQGNSA. This CDR3 comprises 15 residues. Trimming removed 3 bases from V and 5 bases from J; junction bases left unmatched: 4. The CDR3 here is CASSLTSGGEETQYF. For the CDR3, the DNA is TGTGCCAGCAGCTTGACTAGCGGGGGCGAGGAGACCCAGTACTTC.

J is TRBJ1-2 and V is TRBV27; D gene ambiguous. This CDR3 spans 13 amino acids. Germline V gene lookup returns CDR1 MNHEY and CDR2 SMNVEV (reference sequence). V was shortened by 0 bases and J by 8 bases, with 10 bases between the two germline ends. CDR3 residues: CASSLSGMGGYTF. CDR3 DNA sequence: TGTGCCAGCAGTTTATCCGGGATGGGAGGCTACACCTTC.

The chain links TRBV6-6 to TRBJ2-7, with 9 bases that match TRBD1. Germline CDR1 and CDR2: MNHNY and SVGAGI (reference sequence). This CDR3 is built from 15 residues. V was pared by 5 bases and J by 2 bases, with 7 bases of the junction left unmatched. CDR3 loop: CASSPTGGIAYEQYF. The DNA of the CDR3 is TGTGCCAGCAGTCCTACAGGGGGCATCGCCTACGAGCAGTACTTC.

The chain uses TRBV11-1 and TRBJ1-1; 8 nucleotides agree with TRBD1. J lost 5 bases, V lost 5 bases, and 19 bases had no gene match. The CDR3 is 18 amino acids. Germline V gene lookup returns CDR1 SGHAT and CDR2 FQDESV (reference sequence). The DNA for the CDR3 is TGTGCCAGCAGCCGAGCCTTATTCGCAGGGGGCGGAGGAACTGAAGCTTTCTTT. This sequence encodes CASSRALFAGGGGTEAFF.

V and J are TRBV7-2 and TRBJ1-4; a possible D gene is TRBD1 (5 bases). The CDR3 is made up of 15 amino acids. CDR1 and CDR2 from the germline V gene are SGHTA and FQGNSA. The V end lost 5 bases, the J end lost 4 bases, and 14 bases lay between the germline ends. CDR3 loop: CASSPGTGFNEKLFF. In DNA form, the CDR3 reads TGTGCCAGCAGCCCAGGAACAGGCTTTAATGAAAAACTGTTTTTT.

This clone appeared a single time. This chain joins TRBV11-2 and TRBJ1-2, with a possible D match to TRBD1 (5 bases). Deletions cut 1 base from V and 4 bases from J, with 13 bases between. CDR1 and CDR2 from the germline V gene are SGHAT and FQNNGV. The CDR3 totals 15 residues. CDR3: CASSLVGDRLYGYTF. CDR3 bases: TGTGCCAGCAGCTTAGTAGGGGATCGACTCTATGGCTACACCTTC.

V gene TRBV2 combines with J gene TRBJ1-1; D might be TRBD1 (5 bases). CDR1 is SNHLY and CDR2 is FYNNEI in the germline V gene. This CDR3 is 13 amino acids long. V shed 10 bases and J shed 7 bases, with 19 bases lying between them. The CDR3 DNA is TGTGCCATTCCCAGGGAGGGCGCGGTTGAAGCTTTCTTT. It specifies CAIPREGAVEAFF.

The V and J genes are TRBV5-1 and TRBJ2-1; TRBD2 might be the D (6 bases). Germline CDR1 SGHRS, CDR2 YFSETQ. This CDR3 comprises 15 residues. V was cut by 0 bases and J by 4 bases, with 11 bases left in between. CDR3 bases: TGCGCCAGCAGCTTGGGGGGGGTTGGGTACAATGAGCAGTTCTTC. Amino acids: CASSLGGVGYNEQFF.

This chain uses TRBV5-4 with TRBJ2-5; TRBD2 is a possible D gene (7 bases). CDR1 is SGHNT and CDR2 is YYREEE in the germline V gene (reference sequence). V lost 1 base to trimming and J lost 5 bases, with 15 bases between them. The CDR3 extends over 15 amino acids. CDR3 residues: CASSLLGGGGETQYF. CDR3 in DNA: TGTGCCAGCAGCTTGTTGGGGGGGGGCGGGGAGACCCAGTACTTC.

The chain combines TRBV7-2 with TRBJ2-1, with 8 bases lining up with TRBD2. Germline CDR1 reads SGHTA; CDR2 reads FQGNSA. The V segment lost 7 bases and the J segment 7 bases; nucleotides outside the gene matches: 12. This CDR3 is 15 amino acids long. This CDR3 reads CASTFGGAGRNEQFF. As DNA, the CDR3 is TGTGCCAGCACCTTCGGGGGGGCCGGTCGAAATGAGCAGTTCTTC.

The chain couples TRBV10-3 to TRBJ2-3; 7 nucleotides match TRBD2. Germline V lookup: CDR1 ENHRY, CDR2 SYGVKD. After removal of 0 bases from V and 2 bases from J, the junction contained 5 bases not matched to a gene. The CDR3 has 16 residues. The CDR3 reads CAISESHGGTTDTQYF. CDR3 in DNA: TGTGCCATCAGTGAGTCACACGGGGGGACCACAGATACGCAGTATTTT.

The chain is built from TRBV5-4 and TRBJ1-4; unclear D gene. Germline values: CDR1 SGHNT, CDR2 YYREEE (reference sequence). Deletions cut 4 bases from V and 5 bases from J, with 15 bases between. The CDR3 runs to 15 residues. As DNA, the CDR3 is TGTGCCAGCAGCCTTGCTCGGGGAAGCAATGAAAAACTGTTTTTT. Its protein is CASSLARGSNEKLFF.

The gene calls are TRBV9 and TRBJ2-3; 10 nucleotides align to TRBD2. Trimming removed 5 bases from V and 2 bases from J; junction bases left unmatched: 5. The CDR3 extends over 15 amino acids. CDR1 and CDR2 from the germline V gene are SGDLS and YYNGEE. The CDR3 spells CASSGTSVTTDTQYF. The CDR3 DNA reads as TGTGCCAGCAGTGGGACTAGCGTAACCACAGATACGCAGTATTTT.

This chain connects TRBV30 to TRBJ1-2; perhaps TRBD1 as D (5 bases). This CDR3 is 11 amino acids long. Germline assignment: CDR1 GTSNPN and CDR2 SVGIG (reference sequence). Trimming pared 3 bases from V and 7 bases from J, leaving 9 bases between. Here the CDR3 DNA reads TGTGCCTGGAGGTGGGGCGGTGGCTACACCTTC. This encodes CAWRWGGGYTF.

The chain is built from TRBV5-1 and TRBJ2-7; 7 nucleotides line up with TRBD2. V was pared by 4 bases and J by 0 bases, with 7 bases of the junction left unmatched. The CDR3 consists of 15 residues. The germline gives CDR1 SGHRS, CDR2 YFSETQ. The CDR3 spells CASSQSGGRSYEQYF. CDR3 coding DNA: TGCGCCAGCAGCCAATCGGGGGGTCGCTCCTACGAGCAGTACTTC.

V usage is TRBV7-6 and J usage is TRBJ2-7; TRBD1 is a possible D gene (6 bases). V gave up 1 base and J gave up 0 bases, with 10 bases separating them. Germline V gives CDR1 SGHVS, CDR2 FNYEAQ. The CDR3 runs 15 residues. The CDR3 reads CASSLGTVSSYEQYF. Here the CDR3 DNA reads TGTGCCAGCAGCTTAGGGACAGTTAGCTCCTACGAGCAGTACTTC.

V and J are TRBV21-1 and TRBJ1-1; whether TRBD1, the table's D call, matches the DNA was not checked. TRBV21-1 is a pseudogene locus. The CDR3 runs 17 residues. CDR3 nucleotide sequence: TGTGCCAGCAGCAAAGGGGTCCCTAGACAGGGGCTCCCTGAAGCTTTCTTT. This sequence encodes CASSKGVPRQGLPEAFF.

This chain joins TRBV10-3 and TRBJ2-2; TRBD2 might be the D (7 bases). The CDR3 spans 17 residues. The germline V and J ends were trimmed by 4 bases and 0 bases, with 15 bases remaining between them. Germline CDR1 is ENHRY and CDR2 is SYGVKD. In DNA, the CDR3 is TGTGCCATCAGTGGAGGGCAGGGGAGGGCGAACACCGGGGAGCTGTTTTTT. Translation: CAISGGQGRANTGELFF.